This T cell receptor beta chain was recorded in a study of CD8+ T cells in alopecia areata. Looking at the study overall: Once tofacitinib had been taken for 6 to 18 months, 6 months off drug followed. The SALT score measured affected scalp surface percentage in treated patients. The study's findings and limits: With patients, TCR sharing proved less clear than in mice, a difference possibly related to HLA.

V shed 3 bases and J shed 7 bases, with 9 bases lying between them. From germline, CDR1 is MNHNS and CDR2 SASEGT. The CDR3 has 13 residues. Only a few counts were recorded for this clone. The antigen remains undetermined. The sample's treatment: oral pan-JAK inhibitor, 5-10 mg twice daily. Sequencing used cDNA as its template, made by extracting RNA and reverse transcribing it. Sequenced by immunoSEQ multiplex PCR; TCRdb stores in-frame clones only, minus some. The sample lists 65,000 to 75,000 clones, 29% occurring once. V and J are TRBV6-1 and TRBJ1-4, with D possibly matching TRBD1 (6 bases). This sample comprised CD8+ T cells sorted from blood, obtained at week 4, from a patient treated with tofacitinib. This TCR derives from a human donor with alopecia areata. The CDR3: CASSDPTGEKLFF. The CDR3 DNA reads as TGTGCCAGCAGTGATCCGACAGGTGAAAAACTGTTTTTT.